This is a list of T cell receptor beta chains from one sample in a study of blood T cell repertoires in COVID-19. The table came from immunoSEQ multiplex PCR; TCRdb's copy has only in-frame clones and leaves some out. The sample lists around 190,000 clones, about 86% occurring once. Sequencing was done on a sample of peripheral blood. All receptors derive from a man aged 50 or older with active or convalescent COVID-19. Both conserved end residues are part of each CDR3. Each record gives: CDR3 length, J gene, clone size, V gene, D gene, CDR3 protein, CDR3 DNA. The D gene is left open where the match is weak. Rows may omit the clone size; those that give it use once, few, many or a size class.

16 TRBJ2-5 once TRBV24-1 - CATSPAPGVEQETQYF TGTGCCACCAGCCCGGCGCCCGGAGTCGAACAAGAGACCCAGTACTTC
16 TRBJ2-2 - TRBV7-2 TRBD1 CASSLQGQGAVGELFF TGTGCCAGCAGCTTGCAGGGGCAGGGGGCCGTCGGGGAGCTGTTTTTT
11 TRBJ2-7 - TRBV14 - CASSQGRVQYF TGTGCCAGCAGCCAAGGCAGGGTACAGTACTTC
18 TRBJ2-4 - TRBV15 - CATSAPEGRSSHQNIQYF TGTGCCACCAGCGCGCCGGAGGGCAGGTCGTCTCACCAAAACATTCAGTACTTC
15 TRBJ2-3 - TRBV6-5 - CASSYNSPSTDTQYF TGTGCCAGCAGTTACAACTCGCCTAGCACAGATACGCAGTATTTT
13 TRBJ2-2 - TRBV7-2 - CASSRRGTGELFF TGTGCCAGCAGCCGCAGGGGAACCGGGGAGCTGTTTTTT
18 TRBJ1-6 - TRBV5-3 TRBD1 CARSIDRGRVYRNSPLHF TGTGCCAGAAGCATCGACAGGGGGCGCGTCTATCGGAATTCACCCCTCCACTTT
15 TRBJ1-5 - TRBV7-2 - CASSLNGVSNQPQHF TGTGCCAGCAGCTTAAACGGGGTTAGCAATCAGCCCCAGCATTTT
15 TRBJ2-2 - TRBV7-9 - CASRLSGANTGELFF TGTGCCAGCAGGCTCAGCGGAGCGAACACCGGGGAGCTGTTTTTT
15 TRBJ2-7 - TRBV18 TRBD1 CASSWGDRVNYEQYF TGTGCCAGCTCCTGGGGGGACAGGGTGAACTACGAGCAGTACTTC
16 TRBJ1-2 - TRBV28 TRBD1 CASSETGRWDNYGYTF TGTGCCAGCAGTGAGACAGGGAGGTGGGATAACTATGGCTACACCTTC
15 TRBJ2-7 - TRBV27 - CASSSSLTATYEQYF TGTGCCAGCAGTAGTTCGTTGACAGCTACCTACGAGCAGTACTTC
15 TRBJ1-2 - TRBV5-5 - CASSFFQGSTYGYTF TGTGCCAGCAGCTTTTTCCAGGGCTCGACCTATGGCTACACCTTC
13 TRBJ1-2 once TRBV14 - CASSRGGDYGYTF TGTGCCAGCAGCCGGGGGGGAGACTATGGCTACACCTTC
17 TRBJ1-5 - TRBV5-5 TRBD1 CASSLAPGGNSNQPQHF TGTGCCAGCAGCTTGGCACCAGGGGGCAATAGCAATCAGCCCCAGCATTTT
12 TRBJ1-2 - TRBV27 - CATLRGGGGYTF TGTGCCACTCTACGCGGGGGTGGTGGCTACACCTTC
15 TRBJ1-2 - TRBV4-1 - CASSQLQGIDYGYTF TGCGCCAGCAGCCAGCTACAGGGAATTGACTATGGCTACACCTTC
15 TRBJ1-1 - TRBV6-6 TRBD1 CASRNYGQANTEAFF TGTGCCAGCAGGAACTACGGACAGGCGAACACTGAAGCTTTCTTT
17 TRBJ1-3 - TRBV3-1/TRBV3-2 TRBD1 CASSQVVGTVSGNTIYF TGTGCCAGCAGCCAAGTCGTCGGGACAGTCTCTGGAAACACCATATATTTT
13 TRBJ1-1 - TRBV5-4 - CASSFGLNTEAFF TGTGCCAGCAGCTTTGGGCTGAACACTGAAGCTTTCTTT